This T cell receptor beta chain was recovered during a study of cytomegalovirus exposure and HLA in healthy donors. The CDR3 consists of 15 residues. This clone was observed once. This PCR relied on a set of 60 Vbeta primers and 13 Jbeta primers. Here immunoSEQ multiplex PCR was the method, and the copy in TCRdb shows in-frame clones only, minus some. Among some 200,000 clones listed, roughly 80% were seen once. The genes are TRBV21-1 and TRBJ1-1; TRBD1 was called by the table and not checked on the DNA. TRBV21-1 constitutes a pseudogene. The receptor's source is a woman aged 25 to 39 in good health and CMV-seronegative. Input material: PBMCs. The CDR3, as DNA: TGTGCCAGCAGCATAGATGACAGGGTAAACACTGAAGCTTTCTTT. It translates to CASSIDDRVNTEAFF.